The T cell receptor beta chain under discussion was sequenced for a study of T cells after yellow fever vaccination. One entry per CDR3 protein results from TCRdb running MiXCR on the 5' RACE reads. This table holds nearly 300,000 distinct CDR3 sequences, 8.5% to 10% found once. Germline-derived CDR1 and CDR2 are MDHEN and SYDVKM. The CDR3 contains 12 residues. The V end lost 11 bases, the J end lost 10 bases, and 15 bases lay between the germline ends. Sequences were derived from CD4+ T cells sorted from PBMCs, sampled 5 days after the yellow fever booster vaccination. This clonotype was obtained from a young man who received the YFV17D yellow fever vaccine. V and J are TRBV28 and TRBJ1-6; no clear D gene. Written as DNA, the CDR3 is TGTGCCGCCTCGTGGGTTCAGTCACCCCTCCACTTT. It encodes CAASWVQSPLHF.